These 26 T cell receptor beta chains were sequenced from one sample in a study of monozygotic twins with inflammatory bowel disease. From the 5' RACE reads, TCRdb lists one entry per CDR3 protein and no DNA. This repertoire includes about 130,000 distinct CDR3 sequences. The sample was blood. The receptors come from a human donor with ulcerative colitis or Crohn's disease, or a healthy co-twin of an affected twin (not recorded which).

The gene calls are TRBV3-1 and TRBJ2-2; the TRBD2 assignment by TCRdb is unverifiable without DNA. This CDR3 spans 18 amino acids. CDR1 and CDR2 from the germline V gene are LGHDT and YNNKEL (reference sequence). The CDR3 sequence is CASSPGTSGNLNTGELFF.

This CDR3 reads CASSQTGGRDTGELFF. J is TRBJ2-2 and V is TRBV5-1; TCRdb lists TRBD1, though no DNA is available to test this call. The CDR3 loop spans 16 amino acids. Germline V lookup: CDR1 SGHRS, CDR2 YFSETQ.

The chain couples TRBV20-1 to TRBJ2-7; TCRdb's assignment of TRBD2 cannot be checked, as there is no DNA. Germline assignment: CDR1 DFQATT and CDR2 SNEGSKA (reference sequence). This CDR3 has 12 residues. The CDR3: CSHLAGVGEQYF.

The CDR3 loop reads CASSFSTIRAGGLDEQYF. The V gene is TRBV28, the J gene TRBJ2-7; TCRdb outputs TRBD1, but without DNA this stays unchecked. Looked up from germline, CDR1 is MDHEN and CDR2 is SYDVKM. CDR3 length equals 18 residues.

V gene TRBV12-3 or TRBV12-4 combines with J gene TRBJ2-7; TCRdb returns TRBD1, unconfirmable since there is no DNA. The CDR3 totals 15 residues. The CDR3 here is CASSLGRTDSYEQYF.

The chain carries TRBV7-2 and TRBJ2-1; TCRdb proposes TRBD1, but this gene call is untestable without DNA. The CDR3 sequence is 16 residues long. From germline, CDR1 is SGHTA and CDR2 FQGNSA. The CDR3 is CASSLAGTMVTNEQFF.

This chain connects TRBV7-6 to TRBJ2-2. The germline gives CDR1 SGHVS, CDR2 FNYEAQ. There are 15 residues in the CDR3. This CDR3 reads CASSLEGQNTGELFF.

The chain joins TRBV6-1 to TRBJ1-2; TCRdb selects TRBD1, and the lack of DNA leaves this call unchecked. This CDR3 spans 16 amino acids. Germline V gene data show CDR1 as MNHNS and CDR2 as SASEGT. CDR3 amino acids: CASSPLKFNGGYGYTF.

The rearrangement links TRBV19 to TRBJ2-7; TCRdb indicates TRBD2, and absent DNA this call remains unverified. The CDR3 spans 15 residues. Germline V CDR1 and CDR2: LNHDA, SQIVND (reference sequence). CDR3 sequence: CASSTADGKEDEQYF.

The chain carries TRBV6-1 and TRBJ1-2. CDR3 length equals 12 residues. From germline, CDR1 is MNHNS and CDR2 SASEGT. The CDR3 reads CASSGTVYGYTF.

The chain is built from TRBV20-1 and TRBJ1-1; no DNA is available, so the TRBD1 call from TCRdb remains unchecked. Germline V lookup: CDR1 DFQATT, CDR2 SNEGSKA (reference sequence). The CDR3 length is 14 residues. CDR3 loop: CSASGRQGKAEAFF.

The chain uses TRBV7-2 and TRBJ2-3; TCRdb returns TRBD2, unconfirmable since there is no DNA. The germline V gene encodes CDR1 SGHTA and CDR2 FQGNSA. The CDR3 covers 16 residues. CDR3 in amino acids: CASSLRVAGVTDTQYF.

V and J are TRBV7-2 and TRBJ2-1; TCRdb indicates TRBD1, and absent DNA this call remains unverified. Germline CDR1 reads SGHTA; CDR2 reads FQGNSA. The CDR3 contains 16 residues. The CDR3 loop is CASSSTPATGDNEQFF.

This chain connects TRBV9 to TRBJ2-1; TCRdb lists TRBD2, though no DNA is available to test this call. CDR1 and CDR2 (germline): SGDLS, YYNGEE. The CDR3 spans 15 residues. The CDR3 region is CASSPRLAIGNEQFF.

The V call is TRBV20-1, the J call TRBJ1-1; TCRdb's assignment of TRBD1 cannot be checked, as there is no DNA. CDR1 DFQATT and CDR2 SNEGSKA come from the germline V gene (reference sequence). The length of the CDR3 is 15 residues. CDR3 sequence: CSASPDRGENTEAFF.

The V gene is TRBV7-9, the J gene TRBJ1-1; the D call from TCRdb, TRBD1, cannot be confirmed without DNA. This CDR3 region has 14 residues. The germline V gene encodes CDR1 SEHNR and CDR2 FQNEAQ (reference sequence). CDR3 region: CAGERQGKNTEAFF.

The CDR3 region is CASSLAGGINQPQHF. V gene TRBV5-1 combines with J gene TRBJ1-5; lacking DNA, the TRBD1 call made by TCRdb goes unchecked. Germline V gene lookup returns CDR1 SGHRS and CDR2 YFSETQ. The CDR3 contains 15 residues.

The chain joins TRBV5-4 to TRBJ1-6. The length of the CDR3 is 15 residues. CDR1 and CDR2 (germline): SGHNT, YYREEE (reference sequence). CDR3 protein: CASSSGRKRNSPLHF.

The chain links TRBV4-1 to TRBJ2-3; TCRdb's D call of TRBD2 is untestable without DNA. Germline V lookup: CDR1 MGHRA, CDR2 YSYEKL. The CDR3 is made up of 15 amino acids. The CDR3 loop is CASSQDWRGGDTQYF.

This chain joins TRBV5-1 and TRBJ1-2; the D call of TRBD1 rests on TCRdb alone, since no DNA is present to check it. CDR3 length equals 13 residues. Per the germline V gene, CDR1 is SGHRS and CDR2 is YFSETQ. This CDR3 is CASGLRTGEGYTF.

CDR3 protein: CASSEEAVGETQYF. This chain connects TRBV10-1 to TRBJ2-5; with no DNA, the TCRdb D assignment of TRBD2 cannot be verified. From germline, CDR1 is WNHNN and CDR2 SYGVQD (reference sequence). This CDR3 is 14 amino acids long.

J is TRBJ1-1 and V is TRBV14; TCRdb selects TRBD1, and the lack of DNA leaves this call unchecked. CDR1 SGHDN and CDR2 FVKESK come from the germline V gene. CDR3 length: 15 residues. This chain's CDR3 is CASSQERGASTEAFF.

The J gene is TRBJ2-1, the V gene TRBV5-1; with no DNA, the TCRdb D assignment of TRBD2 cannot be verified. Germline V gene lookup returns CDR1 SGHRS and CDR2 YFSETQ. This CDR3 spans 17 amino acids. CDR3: CASSLAGLAGVVNEQFF.

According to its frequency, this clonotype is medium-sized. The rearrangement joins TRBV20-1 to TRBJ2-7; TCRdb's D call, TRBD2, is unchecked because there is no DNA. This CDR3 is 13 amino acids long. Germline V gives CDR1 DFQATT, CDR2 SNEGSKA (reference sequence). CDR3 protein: CSARGGRDYEQYF.

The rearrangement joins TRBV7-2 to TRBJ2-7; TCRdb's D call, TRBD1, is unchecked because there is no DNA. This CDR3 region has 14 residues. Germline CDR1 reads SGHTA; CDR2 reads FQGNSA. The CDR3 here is CASSLAPGAYEQYF.

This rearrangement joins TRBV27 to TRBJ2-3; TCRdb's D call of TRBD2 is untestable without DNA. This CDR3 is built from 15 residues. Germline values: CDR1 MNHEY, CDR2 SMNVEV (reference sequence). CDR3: CASTGSGGIQSTQYF.